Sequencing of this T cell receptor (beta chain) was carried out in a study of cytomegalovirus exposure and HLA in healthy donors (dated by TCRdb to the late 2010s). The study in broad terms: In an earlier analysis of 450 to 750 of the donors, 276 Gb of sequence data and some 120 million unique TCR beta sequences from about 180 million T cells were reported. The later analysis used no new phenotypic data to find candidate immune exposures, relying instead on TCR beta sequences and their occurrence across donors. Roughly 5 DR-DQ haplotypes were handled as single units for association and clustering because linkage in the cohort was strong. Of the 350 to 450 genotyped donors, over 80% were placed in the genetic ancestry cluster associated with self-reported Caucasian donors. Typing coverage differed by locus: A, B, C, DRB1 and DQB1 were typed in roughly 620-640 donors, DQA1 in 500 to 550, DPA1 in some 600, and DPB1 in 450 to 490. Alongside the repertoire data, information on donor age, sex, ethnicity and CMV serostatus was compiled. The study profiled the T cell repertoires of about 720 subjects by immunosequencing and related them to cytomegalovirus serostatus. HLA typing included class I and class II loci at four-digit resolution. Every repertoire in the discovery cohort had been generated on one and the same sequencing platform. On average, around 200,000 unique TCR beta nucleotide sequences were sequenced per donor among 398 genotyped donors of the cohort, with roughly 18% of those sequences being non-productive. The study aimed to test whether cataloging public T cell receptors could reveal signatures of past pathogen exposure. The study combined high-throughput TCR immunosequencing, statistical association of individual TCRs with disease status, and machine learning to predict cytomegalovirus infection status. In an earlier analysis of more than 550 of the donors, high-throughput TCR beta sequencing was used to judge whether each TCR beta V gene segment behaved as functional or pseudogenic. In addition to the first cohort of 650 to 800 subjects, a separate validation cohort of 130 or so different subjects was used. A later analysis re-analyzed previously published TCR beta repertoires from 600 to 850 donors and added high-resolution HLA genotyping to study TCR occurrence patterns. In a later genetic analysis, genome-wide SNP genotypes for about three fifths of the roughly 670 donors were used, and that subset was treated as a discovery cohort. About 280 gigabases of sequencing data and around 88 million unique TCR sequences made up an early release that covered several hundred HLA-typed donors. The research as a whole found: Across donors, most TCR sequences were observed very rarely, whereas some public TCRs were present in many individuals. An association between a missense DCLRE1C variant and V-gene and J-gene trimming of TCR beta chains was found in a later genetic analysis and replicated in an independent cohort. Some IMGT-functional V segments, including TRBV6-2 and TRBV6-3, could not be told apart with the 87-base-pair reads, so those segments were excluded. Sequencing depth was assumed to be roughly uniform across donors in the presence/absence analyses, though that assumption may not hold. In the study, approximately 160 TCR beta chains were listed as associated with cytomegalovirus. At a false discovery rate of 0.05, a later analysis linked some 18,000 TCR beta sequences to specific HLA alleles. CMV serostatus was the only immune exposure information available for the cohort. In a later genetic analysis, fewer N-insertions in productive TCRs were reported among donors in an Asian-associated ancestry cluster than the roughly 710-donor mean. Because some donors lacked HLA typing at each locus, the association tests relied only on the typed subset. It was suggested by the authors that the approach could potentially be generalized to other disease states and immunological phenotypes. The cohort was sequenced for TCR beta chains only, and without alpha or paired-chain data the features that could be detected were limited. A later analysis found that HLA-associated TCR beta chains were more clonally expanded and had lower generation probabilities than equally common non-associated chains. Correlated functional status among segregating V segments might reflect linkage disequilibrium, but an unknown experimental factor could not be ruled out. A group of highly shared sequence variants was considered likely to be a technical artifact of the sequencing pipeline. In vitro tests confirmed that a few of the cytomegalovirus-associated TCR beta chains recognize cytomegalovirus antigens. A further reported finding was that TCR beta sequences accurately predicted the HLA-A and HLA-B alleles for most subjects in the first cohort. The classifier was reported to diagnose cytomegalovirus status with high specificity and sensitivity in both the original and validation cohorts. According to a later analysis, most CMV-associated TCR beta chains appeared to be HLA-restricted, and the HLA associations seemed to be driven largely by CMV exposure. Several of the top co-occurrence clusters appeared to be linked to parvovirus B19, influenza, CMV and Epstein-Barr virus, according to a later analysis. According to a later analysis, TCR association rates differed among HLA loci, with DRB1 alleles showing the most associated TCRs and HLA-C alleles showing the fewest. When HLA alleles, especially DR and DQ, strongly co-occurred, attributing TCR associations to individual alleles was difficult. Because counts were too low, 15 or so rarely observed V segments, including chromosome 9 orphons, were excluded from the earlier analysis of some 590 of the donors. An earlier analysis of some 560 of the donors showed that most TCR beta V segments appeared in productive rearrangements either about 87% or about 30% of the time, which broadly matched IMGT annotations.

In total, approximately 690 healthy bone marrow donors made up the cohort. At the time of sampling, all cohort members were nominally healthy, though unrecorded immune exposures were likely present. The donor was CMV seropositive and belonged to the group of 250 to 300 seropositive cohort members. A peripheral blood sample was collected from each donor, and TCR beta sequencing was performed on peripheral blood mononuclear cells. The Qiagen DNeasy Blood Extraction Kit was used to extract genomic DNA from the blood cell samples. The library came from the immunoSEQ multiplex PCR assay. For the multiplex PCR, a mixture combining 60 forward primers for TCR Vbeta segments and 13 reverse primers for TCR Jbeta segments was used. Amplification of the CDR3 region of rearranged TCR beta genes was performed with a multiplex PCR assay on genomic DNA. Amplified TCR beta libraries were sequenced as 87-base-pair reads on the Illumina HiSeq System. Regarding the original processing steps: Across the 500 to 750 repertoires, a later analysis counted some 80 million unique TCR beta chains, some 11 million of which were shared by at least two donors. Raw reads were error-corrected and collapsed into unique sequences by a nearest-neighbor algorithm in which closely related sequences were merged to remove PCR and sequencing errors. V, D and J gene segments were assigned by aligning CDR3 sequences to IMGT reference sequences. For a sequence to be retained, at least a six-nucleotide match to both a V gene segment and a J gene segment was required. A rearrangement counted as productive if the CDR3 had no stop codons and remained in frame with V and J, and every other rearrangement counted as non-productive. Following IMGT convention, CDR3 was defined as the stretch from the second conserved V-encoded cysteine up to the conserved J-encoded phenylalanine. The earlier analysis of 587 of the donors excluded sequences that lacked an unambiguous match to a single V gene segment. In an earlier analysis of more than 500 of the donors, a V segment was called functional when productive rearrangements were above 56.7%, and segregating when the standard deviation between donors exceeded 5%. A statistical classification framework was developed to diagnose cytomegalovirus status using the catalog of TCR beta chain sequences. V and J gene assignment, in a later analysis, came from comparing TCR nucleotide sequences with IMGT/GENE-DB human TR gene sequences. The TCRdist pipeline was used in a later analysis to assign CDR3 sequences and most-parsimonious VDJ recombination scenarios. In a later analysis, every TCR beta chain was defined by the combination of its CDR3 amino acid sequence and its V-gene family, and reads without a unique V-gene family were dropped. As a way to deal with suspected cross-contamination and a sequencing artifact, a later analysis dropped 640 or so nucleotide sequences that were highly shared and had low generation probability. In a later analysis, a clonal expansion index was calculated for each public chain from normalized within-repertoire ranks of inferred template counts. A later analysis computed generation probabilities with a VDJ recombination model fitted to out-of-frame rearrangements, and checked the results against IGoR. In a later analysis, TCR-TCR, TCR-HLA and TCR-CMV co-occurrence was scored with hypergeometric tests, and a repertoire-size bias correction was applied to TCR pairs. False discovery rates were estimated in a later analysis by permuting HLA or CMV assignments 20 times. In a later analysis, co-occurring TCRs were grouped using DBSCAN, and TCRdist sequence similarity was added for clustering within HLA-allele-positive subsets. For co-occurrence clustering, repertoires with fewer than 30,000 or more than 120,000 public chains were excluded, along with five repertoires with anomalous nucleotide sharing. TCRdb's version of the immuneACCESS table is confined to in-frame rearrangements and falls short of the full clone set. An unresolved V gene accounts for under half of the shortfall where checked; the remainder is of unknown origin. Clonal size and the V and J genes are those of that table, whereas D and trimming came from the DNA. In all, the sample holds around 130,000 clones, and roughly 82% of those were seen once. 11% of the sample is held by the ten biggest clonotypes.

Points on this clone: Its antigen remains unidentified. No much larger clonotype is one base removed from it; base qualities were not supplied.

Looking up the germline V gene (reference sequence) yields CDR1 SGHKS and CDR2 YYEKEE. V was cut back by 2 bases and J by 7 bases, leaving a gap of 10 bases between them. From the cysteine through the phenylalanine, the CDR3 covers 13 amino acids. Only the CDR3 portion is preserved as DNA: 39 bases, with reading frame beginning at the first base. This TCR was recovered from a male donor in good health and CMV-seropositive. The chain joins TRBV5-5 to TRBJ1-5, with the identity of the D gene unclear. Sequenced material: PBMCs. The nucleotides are TGTGCCAGCAGCTTAGAGGTACTACAGCCCCAGCATTTT. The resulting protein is CASSLEVLQPQHF.